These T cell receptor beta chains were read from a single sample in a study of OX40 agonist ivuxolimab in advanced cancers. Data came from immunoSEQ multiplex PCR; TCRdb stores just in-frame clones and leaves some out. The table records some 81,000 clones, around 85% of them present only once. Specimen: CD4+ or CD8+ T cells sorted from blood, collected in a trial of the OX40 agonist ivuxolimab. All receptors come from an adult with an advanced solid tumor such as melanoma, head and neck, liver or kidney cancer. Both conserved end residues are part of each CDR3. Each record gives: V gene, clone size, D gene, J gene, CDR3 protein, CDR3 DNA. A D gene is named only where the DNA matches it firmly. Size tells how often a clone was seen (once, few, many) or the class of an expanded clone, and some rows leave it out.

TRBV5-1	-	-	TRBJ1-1	CASSLAGVSGGTEAFF	TGCGCCAGCAGCTTGGCCGGGGTTTCCGGGGGCACTGAAGCTTTCTTT
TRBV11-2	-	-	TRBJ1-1	CASSLDPSGNTEAFF	TGTGCCAGCAGCTTAGATCCGTCTGGGAACACTGAAGCTTTCTTT
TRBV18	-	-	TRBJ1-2	CASSPNVAGADGYTF	TGTGCCAGCTCACCAAATGTCGCAGGGGCGGATGGCTACACCTTC
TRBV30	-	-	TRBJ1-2	CAWRAIRVDGYTF	TGTGCCTGGAGGGCAATCAGGGTTGACGGCTACACCTTC
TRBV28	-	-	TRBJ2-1	CASSEVSTTYNEQFF	TGTGCCAGCAGTGAAGTGAGTACAACCTACAATGAGCAGTTCTTC
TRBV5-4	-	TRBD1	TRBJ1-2	CASRRQGARGYTF	TGTGCCAGCAGACGACAGGGGGCAAGAGGCTACACCTTC
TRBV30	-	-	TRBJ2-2	CAWSRMGLTGELFF	TGTGCCTGGAGTCGCATGGGGCTCACCGGGGAGCTGTTTTTT
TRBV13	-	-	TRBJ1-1	CASSIREMDTEAFF	TGTGCCAGCAGCATCAGGGAGATGGACACTGAAGCTTTCTTT
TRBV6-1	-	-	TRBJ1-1	CASSEAGGGVEAFF	TGTGCCAGCAGTGAAGCCGGAGGCGGGGTAGAAGCTTTCTTT
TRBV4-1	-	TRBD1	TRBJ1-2	CASSQPGTVYGYTF	TGCGCCAGCAGCCAACCCGGGACAGTCTATGGCTACACCTTC
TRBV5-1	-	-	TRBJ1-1	CASSPLRETEAFF	TGCGCCAGCAGCCCTTTGCGGGAAACTGAAGCTTTCTTT
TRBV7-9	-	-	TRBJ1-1	CASSTIGFEAFF	TGTGCCAGCAGCACAATAGGGTTTGAAGCTTTCTTT
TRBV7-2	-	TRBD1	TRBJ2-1	CASSLDRGLVSDNEQFF	TGTGCCAGCAGCTTGGACAGGGGGCTAGTTTCGGACAATGAGCAGTTCTTC
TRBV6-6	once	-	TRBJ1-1	CASSGEGGNTEAFF	TGTGCCAGCAGCGGCGAGGGGGGGAACACTGAAGCTTTCTTT
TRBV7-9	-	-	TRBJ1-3	CATDNKQGRSGNTIYF	TGTGCCACCGATAATAAACAGGGTCGGTCTGGAAACACCATATATTTT
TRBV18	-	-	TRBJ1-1	CASSLEKGRLNTEAFF	TGTGCCAGCTCACTCGAAAAAGGAAGATTGAACACTGAAGCTTTCTTT
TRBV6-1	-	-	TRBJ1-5	CASSDQGGPRNQPQHF	TGTGCCAGCAGTGACCAAGGGGGACCGCGCAATCAGCCCCAGCATTTT
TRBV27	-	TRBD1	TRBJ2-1	CASSPFGTGRNEQFF	TGTGCCAGCAGTCCCTTTGGGACAGGGAGGAATGAGCAGTTCTTC
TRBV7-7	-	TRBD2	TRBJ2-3	CASSTTGGATDTQYF	TGTGCCAGCAGCACTACCGGGGGGGCGACAGATACGCAGTATTTT
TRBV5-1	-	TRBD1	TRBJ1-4	CASSLTGGNEKLFF	TGCGCCAGCAGCTTAACAGGGGGGAATGAAAAACTGTTTTTT
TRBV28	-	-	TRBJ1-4	CASSRFGDGEKLFF	TGTGCCAGCAGTCGCTTTGGGGATGGCGAAAAACTGTTTTTT
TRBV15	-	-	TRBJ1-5	CATSRRQLYSNQPQHF	TGTGCCACCAGCAGAAGACAGCTATATAGCAATCAGCCCCAGCATTTT
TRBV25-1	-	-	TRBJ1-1	CASSDSWGQGTEAFF	TGTGCCAGCAGTGATTCTTGGGGGCAGGGTACTGAAGCTTTCTTT
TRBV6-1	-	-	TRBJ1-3	CASSPGGGGNTIYF	TGTGCCAGCAGTCCTGGCGGCGGAGGAAACACCATATATTTT
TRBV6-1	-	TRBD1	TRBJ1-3	CASEGDRGFGNTIYF	TGTGCCAGCGAAGGGGACAGGGGATTTGGAAACACCATATATTTT
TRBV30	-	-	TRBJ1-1	CAWSGVWGEAFF	TGTGCCTGGAGTGGGGTTTGGGGCGAAGCTTTCTTT